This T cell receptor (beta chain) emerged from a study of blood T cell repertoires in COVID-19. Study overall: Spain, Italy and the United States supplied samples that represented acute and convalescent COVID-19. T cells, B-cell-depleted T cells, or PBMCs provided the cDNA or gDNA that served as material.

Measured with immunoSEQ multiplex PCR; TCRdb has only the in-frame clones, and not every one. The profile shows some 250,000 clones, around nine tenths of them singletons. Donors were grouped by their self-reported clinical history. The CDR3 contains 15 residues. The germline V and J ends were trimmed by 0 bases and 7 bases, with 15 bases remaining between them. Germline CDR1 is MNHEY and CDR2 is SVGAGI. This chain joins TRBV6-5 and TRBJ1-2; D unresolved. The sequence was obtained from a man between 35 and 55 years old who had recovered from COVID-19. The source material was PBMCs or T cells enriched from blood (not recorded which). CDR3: CASSYSGRGELGYTF. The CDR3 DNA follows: TGTGCCAGCAGTTACTCAGGCAGAGGAGAACTTGGCTACACCTTC.